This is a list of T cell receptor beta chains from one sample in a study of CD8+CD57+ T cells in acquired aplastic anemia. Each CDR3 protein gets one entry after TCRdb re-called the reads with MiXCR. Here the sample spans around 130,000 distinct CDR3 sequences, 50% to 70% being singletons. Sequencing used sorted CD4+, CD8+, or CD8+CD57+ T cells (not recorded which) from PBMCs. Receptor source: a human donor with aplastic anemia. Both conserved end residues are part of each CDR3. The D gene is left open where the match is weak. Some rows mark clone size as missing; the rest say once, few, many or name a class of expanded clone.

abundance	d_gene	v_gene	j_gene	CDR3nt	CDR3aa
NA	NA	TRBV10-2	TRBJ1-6	TGCGCCAGCCGAACAACAGCGAGTAATTCACCCCTCCACTTT	CASRTTASNSPLHF
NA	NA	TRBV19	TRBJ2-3	TGTGCCAGTAGGCGTTCTGGCACAGATATGCAGTATTTT	CASRRSGTDMQYF
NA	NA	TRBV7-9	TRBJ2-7	TGTGCCAGCAGCTCTACAGGGTGGTACGAGCGGTACTTT	CASSSTGWYERYF
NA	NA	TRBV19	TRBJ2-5	TGTGCTAGAGATGGCGACTCTGGGACCCAGTACTTC	CARDGDSGTQYF
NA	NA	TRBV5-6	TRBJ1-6	TGTGCCAGCAGCTTGGGAGGGACACCCCTCCACTTT	CASSLGGTPLHF
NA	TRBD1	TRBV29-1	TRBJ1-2	TGCAGCGTTGGCCCTACAGGGGTAAGCGGCCACACCTTC	CSVGPTGVSGHTF
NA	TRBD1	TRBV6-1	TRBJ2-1	TGTGCCACCAGGGACAGTTACAATGAGCAGTTCTTC	CATRDSYNEQFF
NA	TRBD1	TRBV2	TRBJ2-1	TGTGCCAGCAGGGGGACAGGGGGCAGGAATGAGCAGTTCTTC	CASRGTGGRNEQFF
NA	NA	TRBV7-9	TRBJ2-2	TGTGCCAGCAGCGCGGCAGTTGGCGGGGAGCTGTTTTTT	CASSAAVGGELFF
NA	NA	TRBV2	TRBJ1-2	TGTGCCAGCAGTGAAATGGATGGCTACACCTTC	CASSEMDGYTF
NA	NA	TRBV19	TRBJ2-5	TGTGCCAGTAGTCCCCGGACAGAGCAAGAGACCCAGTACTTC	CASSPRTEQETQYF
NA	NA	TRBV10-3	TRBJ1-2	TGTGCCATCCCGATGCTATCGGGCTATGGCTACACCTTC	CAIPMLSGYGYTF
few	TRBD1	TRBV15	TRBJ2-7	TGTGCCACCAGTTGGGACAGGGGAATGGGGGAGCAGTACTTC	CATSWDRGMGEQYF
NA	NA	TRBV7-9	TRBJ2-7	TGTGCCAGCAGCCCGGGTATCTCCTACGAGCAGTACTTC	CASSPGISYEQYF